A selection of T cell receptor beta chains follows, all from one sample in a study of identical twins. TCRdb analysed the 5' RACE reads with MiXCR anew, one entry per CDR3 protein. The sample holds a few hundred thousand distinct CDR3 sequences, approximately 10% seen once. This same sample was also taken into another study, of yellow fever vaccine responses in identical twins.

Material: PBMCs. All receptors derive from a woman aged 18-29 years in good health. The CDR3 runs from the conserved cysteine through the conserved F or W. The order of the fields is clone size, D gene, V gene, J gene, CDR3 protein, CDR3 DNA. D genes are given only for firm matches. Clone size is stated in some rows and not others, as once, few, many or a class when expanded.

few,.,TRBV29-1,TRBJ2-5,CSAGFGGTQETQYF,TGCAGCGCAGGATTCGGCGGAACCCAAGAGACCCAGTACTTC
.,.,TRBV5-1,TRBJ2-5,CASSSYLGSPETQYF,TGCGCCAGCAGCTCCTACTTAGGGAGTCCAGAGACCCAGTACTTC
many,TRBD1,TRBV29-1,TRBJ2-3,CSVASGQGSTDTQYF,TGCAGCGTTGCCTCCGGACAGGGCTCCACAGATACGCAGTATTTT
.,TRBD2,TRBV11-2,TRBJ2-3,CASCPGDFGGGFIDTQYF,TGTGCCAGCTGCCCAGGTGACTTTGGCGGGGGGTTTATAGATACGCAGTATTTT
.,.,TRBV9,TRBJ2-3,CASSVARSTDTQYF,TGTGCCAGCAGCGTAGCCAGAAGCACAGATACGCAGTATTTT
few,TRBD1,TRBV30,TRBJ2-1,CAWNSKQGTAGEQFF,TGTGCCTGGAATTCGAAACAGGGGACGGCGGGTGAGCAGTTCTTC
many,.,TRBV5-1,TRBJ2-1,CASSSESTYNEQFF,TGCGCCAGCAGCTCCGAATCTACCTACAATGAGCAGTTCTTC
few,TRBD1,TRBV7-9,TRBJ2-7,CASSLNRGLNYEQYF,TGTGCCAGCAGCCTTAACAGGGGGCTTAACTACGAGCAGTACTTC
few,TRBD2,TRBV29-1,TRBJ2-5,CSVELLTSGQETQYF,TGCAGCGTTGAGTTGCTGACTAGCGGCCAAGAGACCCAGTACTTC
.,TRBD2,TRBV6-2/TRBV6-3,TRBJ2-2,CASTFGTSRTGELFF,TGTGCCAGCACTTTCGGGACTAGTCGGACCGGGGAGCTGTTTTTT
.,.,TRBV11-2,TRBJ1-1,CASSPDGMNTEAFF,TGTGCCAGCAGCCCGGACGGAATGAACACTGAAGCTTTCTTT
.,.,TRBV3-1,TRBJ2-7,CASTKEIMGMGEQYF,TGTGCCAGCACCAAAGAAATTATGGGAATGGGCGAGCAGTACTTC
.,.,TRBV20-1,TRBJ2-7,CSANHPPTSYEQYF,TGCAGTGCTAACCATCCCCCTACCTCCTACGAGCAGTACTTC
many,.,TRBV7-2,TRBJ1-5,CASSINNQPQHF,TGTGCCAGCAGCATAAACAATCAGCCCCAGCATTTT
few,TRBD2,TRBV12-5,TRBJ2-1,CASGLVEVGLAALSSYNEQFF,TGTGCTAGTGGTTTGGTCGAAGTGGGACTAGCGGCCCTGAGCTCCTACAATGAGCAGTTCTTC
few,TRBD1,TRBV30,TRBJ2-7,CAWLDRAEQYF,TGTGCCTGGCTGGACAGGGCCGAGCAGTACTTC
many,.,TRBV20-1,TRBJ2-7,CSALPRGGLGYEQYF,TGCAGTGCTTTACCTAGGGGGGGGCTCGGTTACGAGCAGTACTTC
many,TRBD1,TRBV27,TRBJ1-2,CASSLTGDYGYTF,TGCGCCAGCAGCTTGACAGGGGACTATGGCTACACCTTC
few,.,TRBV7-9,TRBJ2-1,CASSLAGGVDNEQFF,TGTGCCAGCAGCTTAGCGGGGGGCGTCGACAATGAGCAGTTCTTC
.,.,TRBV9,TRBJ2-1,CASSVSSANGANEQFF,TGTGCCAGCAGCGTAAGTTCGGCCAACGGGGCCAATGAGCAGTTCTTC
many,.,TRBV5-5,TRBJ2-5,CASRASPVETQYF,TGTGCCAGCAGGGCCTCACCGGTTGAGACCCAGTACTTC
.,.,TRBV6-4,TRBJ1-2,CASSVYPRDYGYTF,TGTGCCAGCAGTGTATATCCCAGGGACTATGGCTACACCTTC
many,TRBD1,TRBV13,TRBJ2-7,CASSSDWTGGREQYF,TGTGCCAGCAGCTCCGACTGGACAGGGGGCAGGGAGCAGTACTTC
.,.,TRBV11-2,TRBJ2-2,CASSPTLGKTNTGELFF,TGTGCCAGCAGCCCAACACTAGGGAAAACGAACACCGGGGAGCTGTTTTTT
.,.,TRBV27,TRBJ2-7,CASRSLAHEQYF,TGTGCCAGCAGGTCACTAGCCCACGAGCAGTACTTC
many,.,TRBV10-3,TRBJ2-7,CAISGRETYEQYF,TGTGCCATCAGCGGCAGGGAAACCTACGAGCAGTACTTC
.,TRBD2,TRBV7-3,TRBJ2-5,CASSPGGLAGVGTQYF,TGTGCCAGCAGCCCCGGGGGACTAGCGGGGGTCGGGACCCAGTACTTC
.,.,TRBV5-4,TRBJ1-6,CASSLPGRTLHF,TGTGCCAGCAGCTTGCCAGGGAGGACCCTCCACTTT
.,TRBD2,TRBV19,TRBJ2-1,CASSIPSGPSYNEQFF,TGTGCCAGTAGTATACCTAGCGGGCCATCCTACAATGAGCAGTTCTTC
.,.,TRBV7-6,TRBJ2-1,CANSLIQGPGYNEQFF,TGTGCCAACAGCTTAATACAGGGACCGGGCTACAATGAGCAGTTCTTC
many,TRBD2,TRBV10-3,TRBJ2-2,CAISALAGDTGELFF,TGTGCCATCAGTGCCCTAGCGGGAGACACCGGGGAGCTGTTTTTT
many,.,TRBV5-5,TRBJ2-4,CASSLQGGLNIQYF,TGTGCCAGCAGCCTTCAGGGGGGGTTAAACATTCAGTACTTC
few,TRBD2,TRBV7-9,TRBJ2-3,CASSLGSSGNRDTQYF,TGTGCCAGCAGCTTAGGTTCTAGCGGGAATAGAGATACGCAGTATTTT
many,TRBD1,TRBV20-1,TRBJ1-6,CSARRRQGGPLHF,TGCAGTGCTAGAAGACGACAGGGGGGGCCCCTCCACTTT
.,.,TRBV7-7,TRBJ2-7,CASSLAWLAGSSEYEQYF,TGTGCTAGCAGCTTAGCGTGGCTAGCCGGGAGTTCAGAGTACGAGCAGTACTTC
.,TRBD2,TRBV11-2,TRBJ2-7,CASILVAGVSEQYF,TGTGCCAGCATCTTAGTAGCGGGAGTGAGCGAGCAGTACTTC
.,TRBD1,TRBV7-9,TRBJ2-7,CASSSPPRGLNSYEQYF,TGTGCCAGCAGCTCGCCCCCCAGGGGGCTTAACTCCTACGAGCAGTACTTC
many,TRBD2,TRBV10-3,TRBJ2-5,CAISARTSGIQETQYF,TGTGCCATCAGTGCCAGGACTAGCGGAATTCAAGAGACCCAGTACTTC
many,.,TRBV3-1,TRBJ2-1,CASSQVRGAGNEQFF,TGTGCCAGCAGCCAAGTCCGAGGGGCTGGGAATGAGCAGTTCTTC
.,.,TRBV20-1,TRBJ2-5,CSARSGGGETQYF,TGCAGTGCTAGATCGGGGGGCGGGGAGACCCAGTACTTC
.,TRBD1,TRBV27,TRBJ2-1,CASSSPTGVPSYNEQFF,TGTGCCAGCAGTTCCCCGACAGGGGTCCCTTCCTACAATGAGCAGTTCTTC
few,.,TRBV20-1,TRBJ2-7,CSASFTANSYEQYF,TGCAGTGCTAGTTTTACAGCTAACTCCTACGAGCAGTACTTC
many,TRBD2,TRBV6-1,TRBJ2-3,CASSASGSFGGQTSTDTQYF,TGTGCCAGCAGTGCTAGCGGGAGCTTCGGAGGGCAAACTAGCACAGATACGCAGTATTTT